This TCR beta chain was identified in a study of blood T cell repertoires in COVID-19. This CDR3 region has 15 residues. The germline V gene has CDR1 SGHTS and CDR2 YDEGEE. Trimming took 2 bases from V and 6 from J; bases not matched to a gene: 8. The assay was immunoSEQ multiplex PCR, and TCRdb's table has in-frame clones only and misses some. The profile covers 95,000 to 120,000 clones, with about 80% appearing a single time and less than 9.5% taken by the ten largest. The material sequenced was peripheral blood. This chain uses TRBV5-8 with TRBJ2-3; 8 bases are shared with TRBD2. This sequence was found in a woman aged 40-49 years with acute or convalescent COVID-19. CDR3 residues: CASSFSGTPGDTQYF. CDR3 in DNA: TGTGCCAGCAGCTTTAGCGGGACCCCGGGGGATACGCAGTATTTT.